What follows is one T cell receptor (beta chain) and its context. Its antigen is not identified. Its ends do not fully match the called genes, so a read error is possible. The CDR3 is 18 amino acids. The germline gives CDR1 PRHDT, CDR2 FYEKMQ (reference sequence). The authors made TCR beta cDNA from around 500 ng total RNA with a constant-region primer. The TCR beta library was amplified through three nested multiplex PCR rounds in a modified ARM-PCR procedure. The opening two PCR rounds, ten to eleven cycles each, paired TRBV1-TRBV30 forward primers with a C-beta reverse primer. TCRdb re-analysed the multiplex PCR reads in MiXCR, keeping a single row per CDR3 protein. The sample records tens of thousands of distinct CDR3 sequences, over 55% being singletons. This sample is drawn from a study of tumor-infiltrating lymphocytes in primary liver carcinoma. Study in general: The patient group consisted of men and women aged 30 to 69 years.

Study outcomes and limitations: Presence in all five tumor regions was observed for only about 8-25% of top clones.

The study co-extracted DNA and RNA from roughly 20-30 mg of unsorted bulk tissue. Surgical resection treated primary liver carcinoma in the patients. Sequenced: liver tumor tissue from sampling region 4. Subset meaning: tumor region T4, right-lateral pole. This clonotype originated in a woman aged 60 to 75 with primary liver carcinoma and hepatitis B virus infection. V usage is TRBV13 and J usage is TRBJ2-5, with 7 nucleotides matching TRBD1. CDR3 sequence reads: CASSSGPGRQGDKETQYF. CDR3 in DNA: TGTGCCAGTAGCTCCGGTCCGGGCCGTCAGGGGGATAAAGAGACCCAGTACTTC.